This TCR beta chain comes out of a study of beta chain features in type 1 diabetes. Study-wide context: The number of sorted cells examined across all samples was around 110 million. General study results and limits: People with Type 1 diabetes carried modestly yet significantly shorter TCRB CDR3s in all four CD4+ subsets. Type 1 diabetes patients had fewer VDJ junction insertions and more deletions. Highly expressing activated T cells could be over-counted with a cDNA template.

This clone has only a few counts. What it recognizes is unknown. V lost 4 bases, J lost 5 bases, and 11 bases lay in between. Germline CDR1 and CDR2: SQVTM and ANQGSEA. The CDR3 has 12 amino acids. Isolated RNA was reverse transcribed in full, so expressed TCRB transcripts were sequenced. TCRdb keeps only in-frame clones here, not all; method: immunoSEQ multiplex PCR. The table lists 600,000 to 700,000 clones, 12% of them singletons. This chain joins TRBV29-1 and TRBJ1-2, with no clear D. Material: naive CD4+ T cells from blood. This sequence was found in a man younger than 45 with type 1 diabetes. CDR3 bases: TGCAGCGTTGGAATCCAATCATATGGCTACACCTTC. Translating it yields CSVGIQSYGYTF.